The following is a T cell receptor beta chain sequence with its context. The specificity of this receptor is unknown. Base qualities are not provided; no much larger clone lies one nucleotide away. Systemically healthy Caucasian individuals from Russia, 35 to 40 in total and aged about 6 to 100 years, were included as donors. Approximately 9.3 milliliters of peripheral blood were drawn from each donor into EDTA-treated Vacutainer tubes. PBMCs were isolated by Ficoll-Paque density-gradient centrifugation, with at least 6.5 million obtained per sample. Trizol reagent was used to extract total RNA from PBMCs, with at least 6 micrograms per sample. Naive CD45RAhigh/CD27high T cell percentages were measured by flow cytometry on a PBMC aliquot from every donor. CDR3 length: 14 amino acids, cysteine to phenylalanine. The read is trimmed to its CDR3 DNA, 42 bases read in frame from base 1. V is cut back by 3 bases and J by 4 bases, with 4 bases in the junction unmatched. CDR1 is given as KGHSH and CDR2 as LQKENI, both from the germline V gene.

The library was made by 5' RACE. These reads were obtained on an Illumina HiSeq 2500. A second PCR of roughly 6 to 11 cycles was run with a J-beta primer mix and a sample-barcoded 5' primer. Each TCR beta cDNA molecule received a unique molecular identifier from a template-switch 5' adaptor carrying 12 random nucleotides. Each sample yielded at least 2.5 million CDR3-containing paired-end reads. First-strand cDNA synthesis was performed from all RNA using the Mint cDNA synthesis kit, with priming by a TRBC-specific oligonucleotide. Following uracil-DNA glycosylase treatment, a first 18-cycle PCR with universal primers M1SS and BC2_uni_R was performed on all cDNA. From the authors' description of their analysis: Normalization of each sample was performed by random selection of 1 million high-quality reads, each carrying a distinct molecular identifier. Instead of being binned into consensus sequences, reads that shared molecular identifiers were thrown out. MiTCR, with a Q25 quality threshold and the strictest error-elimination algorithm, was used for CDR3 identification, clonotype clustering and error correction. Lower-bound total TCR beta diversity was estimated with a nonparametric unseen species model using Euler transformation. Starting from the raw public reads, TCRdb applied fastp trimming at Q25, assembled clones with MiXCR and retained in-frame beta chains. Duplicate CDR3 protein sequences are folded into a single record with the most common DNA and genes. TCRdb's processing, not the authors' own work, is the source of the V and J calls. Counted in this sample were over 950,000 distinct CDR3 sequences; just over 50% of them appeared once. The ten top clones hold 20% to 25% of the sample.

The record originates from a study of blood T cells in healthy people across ages (dated by TCRdb to about 2015). Context from the whole study: In model experiments, roughly one uniquely barcoded TCR beta cDNA molecule per two T cells was captured by template switching. The study measured age-related changes in TCR beta repertoire diversity using deep sequencing normalized with unique cDNA molecular identifiers. The donors were split into four age groups: young (average approximately 16 years), middle-aged (39), aged (roughly 60) and long-lived (over 75). To avoid experimental bias, donors of different ages were spread randomly across the sequencing lanes. Using the same blood draw, the study looked at two additional independent replicas of 1 million unique cDNA reads for two donors, one aged 18 to 30 and the other aged 80 or older. The paper's findings and limits, for the study overall: Compared with the aged group, more naive CD4+ T cells, fewer expanded clones and increased TCR diversity were shown by the long-lived group, suggesting age selection. Estimates of total diversity from one million sequenced T cells were regarded as lower bounds and underestimates. Because donor CMV infection status was unknown, age-related changes in expanded clonotypes were potentially confounded. The percentage of naive T cells measured by flow cytometry correlated strongly with observed TCR beta diversity. Observed TCR beta diversity per million T cells fell roughly linearly with age, and a significant reduction was already apparent by age roughly 41. Because profiling used bulk unsorted PBMCs, naive and antigen-experienced compartments could not be compared conclusively.

Rearrangement joined TRBV18 to TRBJ2-3; 7 central bases correspond to TRBD1. Sample: blood. The receptor was derived from a woman aged 55-69 years in good health. CDR3 protein: CASSPDRVADTQYF. The DNA reads as follows: TGTGCCAGCTCACCTGACAGGGTCGCAGATACGCAGTATTTT.